A single sample gave rise to the 27 T cell receptor beta chains below, sequenced in a study of T cells in Graves' hyperthyroidism and ophthalmopathy. TCR beta CDR3 regions were amplified from RNA transcripts. The HTBI primer set was used in a first-round RT-PCR of the TCR CDR3. TCRdb reprocessed the multiplex PCR reads with MiXCR, giving one entry per CDR3 protein. In the table there are fewer than 750,000 distinct CDR3 sequences, 14% to 15% of which are singletons. Sequencing input: blood. The receptors were sampled from a woman between 40 and 55 years old with Graves' ophthalmopathy.

This clonotype was detected ten times or more. The V gene is TRBV6-2 or TRBV6-3, the J gene TRBJ1-1, with D perhaps matching TRBD1 (5 bases). Looked up from germline, CDR1 is MNHEY and CDR2 is SVGEGT. This CDR3 spans 13 amino acids. Trimming shortened V by 4 bases and J by 7 bases, and 13 bases separated the two germline ends. The DNA for the CDR3 is TGTGCCAGCAGTTCCTCTGGGGGATATGAAGCTTTCTTT. Encoded protein: CASSSSGGYEAFF.

The rearrangement links TRBV28 to TRBJ1-2, with D uncertain. This CDR3 has 14 amino acids. CDR1 and CDR2 from the germline V gene are MDHEN and SYDVKM. V lost 8 bases and J 7 bases, leaving 20 bases between the germline ends. CDR3 DNA: TGTGCCAGCTCCCGCATCACACCCTGGAGTGGCTACACCTTC. Translated: CASSRITPWSGYTF.

This clonotype appeared many times. The rearrangement joins TRBV14 to TRBJ2-7, with TRBD2 matching over 8 bases. V lost 0 bases and J lost 0; bases outside the gene matches: 10. The CDR3 is 18 amino acids. CDR1 and CDR2 (germline): SGHDN, FVKESK. CDR3 residues: CASSQEYDVSGSSYEQYF. CDR3 DNA sequence: TGTGCCAGCAGCCAAGAATACGATGTCAGCGGGAGCTCCTACGAGCAGTACTTC. Drawing the rest from reference TRBV14 and TRBJ2-7, the complete variable domain is EAGVTQFPSHSVIEKGQTVTLRCDPISGHDNLYWYRRVMGKEIKFLLHFVKESKQDESGMPNNRFLAERTGGTYSTLKVQPAELEDSGVYFCASSQEYDVSGSSYEQYFGPGTRLTVT.

This clonotype has a count of ten or more. V is TRBV7-2 and J is TRBJ2-7, with D perhaps assigned TRBD1 or TRBD2 (6 bases each). CDR1 is SGHTA, CDR2 FQGNSA, per germline. Trimming took off 5 bases at V and 1 base at J, with 12 bases between the two ends. The CDR3 is 14 amino acids. CDR3 amino acids: CASSNTGRSYEQYF. The CDR3 bases are TGTGCCAGCAGCAACACAGGGAGGTCCTACGAGCAGTACTTC.

Concerning this clonotype: Being one base from a much bigger clone, this may be a read error. The rearrangement links TRBV12-3 or TRBV12-4 to TRBJ2-5, with 11 bases matching TRBD2. The V and J ends lost 6 bases and 3 bases, in that order; junction bases with no gene match: 3. The CDR3 has 14 amino acids. The CDR3 bases are TGTGCCAGCAGCGCTAGCGGGAGGAAAGAGACCCAGTACTTC. Protein product: CASSASGRKETQYF.

V is TRBV19 and J is TRBJ1-5; D gene ambiguous. The CDR3 covers 13 residues. V lost 3 bases and J 10 bases, leaving 13 bases between the germline ends. Germline values: CDR1 LNHDA, CDR2 SQIVND (reference sequence). CDR3 amino acids: CASSINLGGPQHF. The CDR3 DNA follows: TGTGCCAGTAGTATTAACCTAGGTGGACCCCAGCATTTT.

This clonotype was detected ten times or more. CDR3 DNA sequence: TGTGCCAGCAGAAAACAGGGGTTTTACGAGCAGTACTTC. This codes for CASRKQGFYEQYF. This chain links TRBV6-2 or TRBV6-3 with TRBJ2-7, with 7 bases that match TRBD1. The CDR3 spans 13 residues. With 6 bases clipped from V and 4 bases from J, the junction kept 6 bases outside the gene matches. Germline lookup yields CDR1 MNHEY and CDR2 SVGEGT.

The table lists this clonotype with a few counts. The chain couples TRBV7-9 to TRBJ2-7; D is perhaps TRBD2 (6 bases). Germline V CDR1 and CDR2: SEHNR, FQNEAQ (reference sequence). The CDR3 covers 14 residues. V shed 5 bases and J shed 5 bases, with 16 bases lying between them. CDR3 amino acids: CASSHTEGLDEQYF. CDR3 coding DNA: TGTGCCAGCAGCCACACCGAGGGACTCGACGAGCAGTACTTC.

This clonotype occurred many times. V gene TRBV9 combines with J gene TRBJ1-1, with 11 bases lining up with TRBD1. Germline trimming cut 2 bases from V and 4 bases from J; bases unmatched to any gene: 4. The CDR3 runs to 15 residues. Germline V lookup: CDR1 SGDLS, CDR2 YYNGEE. The CDR3, as DNA: TGTGCCAGCAGCGTCACCGGGACAGGGGGCACTGAAGCTTTCTTT. Translation: CASSVTGTGGTEAFF.

This chain uses TRBV19 with TRBJ1-3; tentative D call: TRBD1 (6 bases). The V end was cut by 7 bases, the J end by 0 bases, with 13 bases between. Germline-derived CDR1 and CDR2 are LNHDA and SQIVND (reference sequence). This CDR3 has 15 residues. The DNA of the CDR3 is TGTGCCAGTAATCAGGGGTCGAACTCTGGAAACACCATATATTTT. This codes for CASNQGSNSGNTIYF.

This clonotype was counted between two and nine times. V gene TRBV9 combines with J gene TRBJ2-7; 8 bases are a match to TRBD1. The CDR3 length is 15 residues. Per germline, CDR1 SGDLS and CDR2 YYNGEE. Trimming removed 2 bases from V and 5 bases from J; junction bases left unmatched: 9. The CDR3 DNA follows: TGTGCCAGCAGCGTGACTGGGACAGGCCAGGACGAGCAGTACTTC. Translated, it gives CASSVTGTGQDEQYF.

In this sample, this clonotype turned up many times. The V call is TRBV2, the J call TRBJ1-5; D is undetermined. CDR3 size: 14 residues. V gave up 1 base and J gave up 4 bases, with 8 bases separating them. In germline, CDR1 is SNHLY, CDR2 FYNNEI. The CDR3 here is CASSEVYVNQPQHF. The DNA of the CDR3 is TGTGCCAGCAGTGAAGTGTATGTTAATCAGCCCCAGCATTTT.

This clonotype was seen only a few times. The chain employs TRBV6-2 or TRBV6-3 and TRBJ1-5; D might be TRBD1 (5 bases). This CDR3 spans 19 amino acids. V lost 5 bases to trimming and J lost 2 bases, with 25 bases between them. CDR1 and CDR2 from the germline V gene are MNHEY and SVGEGT. CDR3 protein: CASSLRQGTYLSGNQPQHF. DNA for the CDR3: TGTGCCAGCAGTCTCCGCCAAGGGACCTATCTCTCCGGCAATCAGCCCCAGCATTTT.

V usage is TRBV6-1 and J usage is TRBJ1-2; 8 bases are shared with TRBD1. Germline assignment: CDR1 MNHNS and CDR2 SASEGT. Germline trimming cut 3 bases from V and 4 bases from J; bases unmatched to any gene: 7. This CDR3 contains 15 residues. CDR3 DNA sequence: TGTGCCAGCAGTGAGGGGACAGGAATTATCTATGGCTACACCTTC. Encoded protein: CASSEGTGIIYGYTF.

J is TRBJ1-5 and V is TRBV28, with 7 bases aligning to TRBD1. Trimming at V came to 3 bases and at J to 6 bases, leaving 14 bases not matched to a gene. This CDR3 spans 17 amino acids. The germline V gene has CDR1 MDHEN and CDR2 SYDVKM. As DNA, the CDR3 is TGTGCCAGCAGTTTTGGACGCCCGACAGGGCGTACTCAGCCCCAGCATTTT. Protein sequence: CASSFGRPTGRTQPQHF.

This chain uses TRBV7-2 with TRBJ2-7; no clear D. Germline CDR1 reads SGHTA; CDR2 reads FQGNSA. With 5 bases removed from V and 3 bases from J, the gap between germline ends came to 17 bases. This CDR3 is 15 amino acids long. DNA of the CDR3: TGTGCCAGCAGCCCAGGCAGGTATACTGGCTACGAGCAGTACTTC. Its translation is CASSPGRYTGYEQYF. Looking up the rest from reference TRBV7-2 and TRBJ2-7 gives the full variable domain: GAGVSQSPSNKVTEKGKDVELRCDPISGHTALYWYRQSLGQGLEFLIYFQGNSAPDKSGLPSDRFSAERTGGSVSTLTIQRTQQEDSAVYLCASSPGRYTGYEQYFGPGTRLTVT.

This clonotype was seen repeatedly, ten times or more. The chain combines TRBV12-3 or TRBV12-4 with TRBJ1-2, with TRBD1 as a possible D gene (5 bases). Trimming removed 8 bases at V and 8 bases at J, with 18 bases between. The CDR3 is 13 amino acids. CDR3 in DNA: TGTGCCAGCTGCCTGTGGGGGGTGGAAGGCTACACCTTC. Amino acid sequence: CASCLWGVEGYTF.

This clonotype has just a few counts. V is TRBV30 and J is TRBJ1-2; the match to TRBD1 covers 8 bases. Per the germline V gene, CDR1 is GTSNPN and CDR2 is SVGIG (reference sequence). CDR3 length: 12 amino acids. Trimming at V came to 4 bases and at J to 7 bases, leaving 5 bases not matched to a gene. CDR3 sequence reads: CAWTRTGRGYTF. The CDR3 DNA sequence: TGTGCCTGGACCCGGACAGGGCGTGGCTACACCTTC. Supplemented by reference TRBV30 and TRBJ1-2, the full variable domain reads SQTIHQWPATLVQPVGSPLSLECTVEGTSNPNLYWYRQAAGRGLQLLFYSVGIGQISSEVPQNLSASRPQDRQFILSSKKLLLSDSGFYLCAWTRTGRGYTFGSGTRLTVV.

Concerning this clonotype itself: This clone may be a read error of a much larger clone one base away. The CDR3 does not close with the conserved phenylalanine or tryptophan, likely indicating a read error. V is TRBV30 and J is TRBJ1-1; D not certain. Trimming removed 2 bases at V and 4 bases at J, with 5 bases between. The CDR3 consists of 11 residues. Looked up from germline, CDR1 is GTSNPN and CDR2 is SVGIG (reference sequence). The CDR3 here is CAWSFSTEAFS. CDR3 sequence (DNA): TGTGCCTGGAGTTTTTCCACTGAAGCTTTCTCT.

This clonotype appeared a few times. V gene TRBV6-2 or TRBV6-3 combines with J gene TRBJ2-1; 10 bases are a match to TRBD1. Per the germline V gene, CDR1 is MNHEY and CDR2 is SVGEGT. This CDR3 spans 15 amino acids. Trimming took 0 bases from V and 6 from J; bases not matched to a gene: 2. DNA of the CDR3: TGTGCCAGCAGTTACTCTAGGACAGGGGGCAATGAGCAGTTCTTC. Amino acids: CASSYSRTGGNEQFF.

This clonotype was counted a few times. This sequence joins TRBV12-3 or TRBV12-4 and TRBJ1-5; TRBD1 aligns across 7 bases. J was trimmed by 5 bases and V by 2 bases; bases with no gene match: 6. The CDR3 is made up of 15 amino acids. CDR3 sequence (DNA): TGTGCCAGCAGTTTAAACAGGGGAGGTCATCAGCCCCAGCATTTT. Encoded protein: CASSLNRGGHQPQHF.

This clonotype has a count of ten or more. The chain has TRBV15 and TRBJ2-1; 10 nucleotides match TRBD2. The CDR3 contains 13 residues. Germline V gene lookup returns CDR1 LNHNV and CDR2 YYDKDF (reference sequence). Trimming at V came to 0 bases and at J to 16 bases, leaving 6 bases not matched to a gene. CDR3 coding DNA: TGTGCCACCAGCAGAGATCGGCCTAGCGGGAGTTTCTTC. Its translation is CATSRDRPSGSFF.

The chain couples TRBV5-1 to TRBJ2-5; either TRBD1 or TRBD2 may fit D (5 bases each). The CDR3 runs to 14 residues. Germline CDR1 is SGHRS and CDR2 is YFSETQ. Trimming cost V 3 bases and J 4 bases, with 13 bases left between them. CDR3: CASSSGTARETQYF. The CDR3 bases are TGCGCCAGCAGCTCCGGGACCGCCAGAGAGACCCAGTACTTC.

The chain couples TRBV12-3 or TRBV12-4 to TRBJ1-2; 7 bases are a match to TRBD1. V shed 6 bases and J 11 bases; nucleotides not matched to a gene: 12. The CDR3 is made up of 13 amino acids. CDR3 sequence: CASSLIQGTSYTF. The CDR3 DNA reads TGTGCCAGCAGCCTTATACAGGGGACTAGTTACACCTTC.

This clonotype was seen ten or more times. This chain connects TRBV20-1 to TRBJ2-7; TRBD2 matches 7 bases. The CDR3 runs to 13 residues. Germline V gives CDR1 DFQATT, CDR2 SNEGSKA (reference sequence). DNA of the CDR3: TGCAGCGCAAGGTTAGGACTAGTGATTGAGCAGTACTTC. Its translation: CSARLGLVIEQYF.

The table lists this clonotype with many counts. This chain uses TRBV6-1 with TRBJ2-7; weak D call: TRBD1 (5 bases). CDR3 length: 12 amino acids. Germline-derived CDR1 and CDR2 are MNHNS and SASEGT. V was shortened by 11 bases and J by 0 bases, with 11 bases between the two germline ends. DNA of the CDR3: TGTGCCTGCCAGGGATTCTCCTACGAGCAGTACTTC. It specifies CACQGFSYEQYF.

In this sample, this clonotype turned up many times. The germline gene is not matched at one end of the junction; a read error may be the cause. V gene TRBV7-7 combines with J gene TRBJ2-2; 10 bases line up with TRBD1. CDR3 length: 15 residues. Germline loops: CDR1 SSHAT, CDR2 FNYEAQ (reference sequence). This CDR3 reads CASSPGTGVSGELFF. Written as DNA, the CDR3 is TGTGCTAGCAGCCCCGGGACAGGGGTGTCCGGGGAGCTGTTTTTT.